This T cell receptor (beta chain) was captured by sequencing in a study of T cell responses to AZD1222 COVID-19 vaccine. The method was immunoSEQ multiplex PCR; TCRdb's version includes in-frame clones alone and lacks a portion of them. In the table there are fewer than 120,000 clones, about 85% of which are singletons. The germline V gene has CDR1 LNHDA and CDR2 SQIVND (reference sequence). CDR3 length: 16 amino acids. V dropped 3 bases and J dropped 0 bases, with 13 bases sitting between them. This receptor was identified in an adult in good health. This sequence joins TRBV19 and TRBJ2-3; tentatively, D is TRBD1 (5 bases). Sequencing used peripheral blood, obtained on day 0 of AZD1222 vaccination. The CDR3 DNA sequence: TGTGCCAGTAGTATCGTCTGGACATCTAGCACAGATACGCAGTATTTT. Its protein is CASSIVWTSSTDTQYF. The full variable domain, with the rest looked up from reference TRBV19 and TRBJ2-3, is DGGITQSPKYLFRKEGQNVTLSCEQNLNHDAMYWYRQDPGQGLRLIYYSQIVNDFQKGDIAEGYSVSREKKESFPLTVTSAQKNPTAFYLCASSIVWTSSTDTQYFGPGTRLTVL.